This TCR beta chain was sequenced in a study of read filtering for tumor transcriptome and immune sequencing. Notes on the study in general: In IR-seq, single-read clonotypes were approximately 83% of clonotypes but approximately 3.2% of reads. The CD138-negative fraction was mixed bone marrow immune cells, not pure T cells. Even smaller IR-seq throughput identified most shared clonotypes.

V lost 8 bases to trimming and J lost 10 bases; unmatched junction nucleotides: 12. CDR3 length: 14 residues. In germline, CDR1 is MNHEY, CDR2 SMNVEV (reference sequence). This clonotype occurred a few times. Its antigen is not identified. From roughly 0.4 ug of RNA, a library with molecular barcoded alpha/delta and beta/gamma adaptors was made. TCRdb fed the reads into MiXCR, producing one record per CDR3 protein. The table includes 40,000 or so distinct CDR3 sequences, more than 13% detected once. What was sequenced was a population of CD138-negative cells sorted from bone marrow. This TCR was recovered from a donor aged 40 or older with multiple myeloma. The rearrangement links TRBV27 to TRBJ2-2; TRBD2 agrees at 8 bases. As DNA, the CDR3 is TGTGCCAGCCGCCCAAGCGGGGGAGGAGAGGAGCTGTTTTTT. As protein: CASRPSGGGEELFF.